The clone carrying this TCR beta chain showed up many times. The record originates from a study of naive and memory T cell subsets. Both TRBC1 and TRBC2 were covered by a beta constant-region primer of two equimolar oligonucleotides. MiXCR, applied by TCRdb to the UMI-ligation and nested PCR reads, yields one record per CDR3 protein. The data hold about 90,000 distinct CDR3 sequences, with roughly 7% observed a single time. The clonotype comes from a human donor in good health. Sample: central memory CD4+ T cells from blood.

The CDR3 protein is CASSHGPLNTEAFF. In nucleotides, the CDR3 is TGTGCCAGCTCACACGGACCGCTGAACACTGAAGCTTTCTTT. This chain joins TRBV18 and TRBJ1-1; D gene uncertain. V was cut by 4 bases and J by 0 bases, with 9 bases left in between. The CDR3 is 14 amino acids. Germline CDR1 is KGHSH and CDR2 is LQKENI.